Below are 12 T cell receptor beta chains sequenced from a single sample in a study of shared clonotypes between healthy human individuals (dated by TCRdb to 2018 to 2021). The receptor library was made with the immunoSEQ multiplex PCR assay. Not all clones reach the TCRdb copy of this immuneACCESS table, which keeps in-frame sequences only. Checked studies attribute under half of the gap to unresolved V genes and leave the rest unexplained. The sample includes hundreds of thousands of clones, with approximately 96% observed a single time. The top ten constitute approximately 0.3% of the sample. Material: memory CD8+ T cells sorted from blood. The cell subset or site label on this specimen signifies: CD45RO+ cells pooled with CCR7-negative TemRA cells. These receptors all stem from a man aged 25-40 years in good health.

The V gene is TRBV11-2, the J gene TRBJ2-7; no clear D gene. The CDR3 runs to 12 residues. In germline, CDR1 is SGHAT, CDR2 FQNNGV. V was trimmed by 0 bases and J by 4 bases, leaving 4 bases between them. CDR3 region: CASSLDAYEQYF. CDR3 in DNA: TGTGCCAGCAGCTTAGATGCTTACGAGCAGTACTTC.

This clone was observed a single time. The CDR3 spells CASSLRGAETQYF. CDR3 nucleotide sequence: TGTGCCAGCAGCTTACGCGGGGCGGAGACCCAGTACTTC. The V and J genes are TRBV5-4 and TRBJ2-5, with a weak D call TRBD2 (6 bases). Trimming left V 2 bases short and J 5 bases short, with 10 bases between. The CDR3 covers 13 residues. Germline V CDR1 and CDR2: SGHNT, YYREEE (reference sequence). The full variable domain, completed using reference TRBV5-4 and TRBJ2-5, is ETGVTQSPTHLIKTRGQQVTLRCSSQSGHNTVSWYQQALGQGPQFIFQYYREEENGRGNFPPRFSGLQFPNYSSELNVNALELDDSALYLCASSLRGAETQYFGPGTRLLVL.

The chain links TRBV6-5 to TRBJ2-5; 12 nucleotides line up with TRBD1. The CDR3 loop spans 15 amino acids. Trimming at V came to 2 bases and at J to 5 bases, leaving 3 bases not matched to a gene. Germline-derived CDR1 and CDR2 are MNHEY and SVGAGI. This chain's CDR3 is CASSYGTGGRETQYF. Here the CDR3 DNA reads TGTGCCAGCAGTTACGGGACAGGGGGCAGGGAGACCCAGTACTTC.

The rearrangement uses TRBV2 and TRBJ2-3; D remains unclear. V shed 4 bases and J shed 4 bases, with 9 bases lying between them. The CDR3 is 13 amino acids. Germline CDR1 reads SNHLY; CDR2 reads FYNNEI. The chain's CDR3 is CASSGVGPDTQYF. The CDR3 DNA is TGTGCCAGCAGTGGGGTAGGGCCAGATACGCAGTATTTT.

The rearrangement links TRBV15 to TRBJ2-7, with 7 bases matching TRBD2. Germline CDR1 reads LNHNV; CDR2 reads YYDKDF (reference sequence). CDR3 length: 14 amino acids. Germline trimming cut 4 bases from V and 0 bases from J; bases unmatched to any gene: 3. DNA of the CDR3: TGTGCCACCAGCATTGGCGGGAGCTCCTACGAGCAGTACTTC. Encoded protein: CATSIGGSSYEQYF.

V usage is TRBV9 and J usage is TRBJ2-3; 9 bases are shared with TRBD2. Germline assignment: CDR1 SGDLS and CDR2 YYNGEE. With V trimmed by 4 bases and J by 3 bases, 3 bases remained unmatched. The CDR3 covers 14 residues. The CDR3 protein is CASSPSGRTDTQYF. The CDR3 DNA follows: TGTGCCAGCAGCCCAAGCGGGAGGACAGATACGCAGTATTTT.

This clone was detected only once. J is TRBJ2-1 and V is TRBV4-1; the D call may be TRBD1 or TRBD2 (5 bases each). Deletions cut 1 base from V and 5 bases from J, with 12 bases between. Germline V lookup: CDR1 MGHRA, CDR2 YSYEKL. This CDR3 comprises 15 residues. The chain's CDR3 is CASSQARGGHNEQFF. The CDR3 DNA is TGCGCCAGCAGCCAAGCCCGTGGGGGACACAATGAGCAGTTCTTC.

For the CDR3, the DNA is TGTGCCAGTAGTATAGATCGGTTGCGGGATTTCTCCTACAATGAGCAGTTCTTC. This codes for CASSIDRLRDFSYNEQFF. V usage is TRBV19 and J usage is TRBJ2-1; perhaps TRBD2 as D (6 bases). Germline CDR1 and CDR2: LNHDA and SQIVND (reference sequence). The V end was cut by 0 bases, the J end by 0 bases, with 15 bases between. This CDR3 has 18 amino acids. Full variable domain (remainder filled in from reference TRBV19 and TRBJ2-1): DGGITQSPKYLFRKEGQNVTLSCEQNLNHDAMYWYRQDPGQGLRLIYYSQIVNDFQKGDIAEGYSVSREKKESFPLTVTSAQKNPTAFYLCASSIDRLRDFSYNEQFFGPGTRLTVL.

This chain links TRBV28 with TRBJ1-3; a possible D gene is TRBD1 (5 bases). This CDR3 has 18 amino acids. Germline V gene lookup returns CDR1 MDHEN and CDR2 SYDVKM. V was shortened by 5 bases and J by 0 bases, with 20 bases between the two germline ends. The CDR3, as DNA: TGTGCCAGCAGTCACTGGAGACAGACCTCTCTCTCTGGAAACACCATATATTTT. Its protein product is CASSHWRQTSLSGNTIYF.

CDR3 residues: CASSSEGKGNTEAFF. The CDR3 bases are TGTGCCAGCAGCTCAGAAGGGAAGGGGAACACTGAAGCTTTCTTT. The chain employs TRBV9 and TRBJ1-1; no firm D call. The CDR3 loop spans 15 amino acids. Germline CDR1 SGDLS, CDR2 YYNGEE. The V end lost 4 bases, the J end lost 1 base, and 14 bases lay between the germline ends.

The chain combines TRBV7-8 with TRBJ1-1; a weak D match, TRBD1 (6 bases). V was shortened by 10 bases and J by 5 bases, with 17 bases between the two germline ends. The CDR3 length is 13 residues. CDR1 and CDR2 from the germline V gene are SGHVS and FQNEAQ. CDR3 coding DNA: TGTGCCACCTCAATCAGGGGCAGAACTGAAGCTTTCTTT. Translation gives CATSIRGRTEAFF.

The chain couples TRBV30 to TRBJ1-1, with TRBD1 as a possible D gene (6 bases). The V gene lost 2 bases and the J gene lost 4 bases, with 17 bases spanning the gap. The CDR3 runs 15 residues. Germline CDR1 is GTSNPN and CDR2 is SVGIG (reference sequence). CDR3 region: CAWSLPGHRGTEAFF. CDR3 in DNA: TGTGCCTGGAGTTTACCGGGACATCGTGGCACTGAAGCTTTCTTT. The variable domain in full, with the rest retrieved from reference TRBV30 and TRBJ1-1, is SQTIHQWPATLVQPVGSPLSLECTVEGTSNPNLYWYRQAAGRGLQLLFYSVGIGQISSEVPQNLSASRPQDRQFILSSKKLLLSDSGFYLCAWSLPGHRGTEAFFGQGTRLTVV.